Sequencing of this TCR beta chain was carried out in a study of T cell clonotyping in hematopoietic cell transplantation. Study conclusions and caveats: Higher Inverse Simpson Index values in graft donor and pretransplant recipient predicted broader posttransplant TCR diversity. Recipient TCR diversity dropped after transplant; expanded clonotypes rose from day 30 to 180. CD4 and CD8 repertoire contributions could not be separated without sorting.

Details on this clone: Its target is unknown.

Germline assignment: CDR1 MNHEY and CDR2 SMNVEV (reference sequence). This CDR3 is built from 14 residues. Trimming cost V 8 bases and J 6 bases; bases outside gene matches: 10. The time point denotes: recipient sample about 28 days before transplant, after cytoreduction. Blood collection times were about day -28 and days 30, 100, 180 posttransplant. This table comes from immunoSEQ multiplex PCR, and its TCRdb copy is limited to in-frame clones, with some not included. The repertoire has roughly 6,400 clones, under 98% of them found once; the top ten carry roughly 15%. This TCR was recovered from an older man with acute myeloid leukemia. Some clones in this sample may be carry-over from other donors' samples. Sample: peripheral blood mononuclear cells, taken before stem cell transplant. The chain carries TRBV27 and TRBJ2-1, with 7 bases matching TRBD1. In DNA form, the CDR3 reads TGTGCCAGCTTTACAACCACAGGGGTCAATGAGCAGTTCTTC. Amino acid sequence: CASFTTTGVNEQFF.